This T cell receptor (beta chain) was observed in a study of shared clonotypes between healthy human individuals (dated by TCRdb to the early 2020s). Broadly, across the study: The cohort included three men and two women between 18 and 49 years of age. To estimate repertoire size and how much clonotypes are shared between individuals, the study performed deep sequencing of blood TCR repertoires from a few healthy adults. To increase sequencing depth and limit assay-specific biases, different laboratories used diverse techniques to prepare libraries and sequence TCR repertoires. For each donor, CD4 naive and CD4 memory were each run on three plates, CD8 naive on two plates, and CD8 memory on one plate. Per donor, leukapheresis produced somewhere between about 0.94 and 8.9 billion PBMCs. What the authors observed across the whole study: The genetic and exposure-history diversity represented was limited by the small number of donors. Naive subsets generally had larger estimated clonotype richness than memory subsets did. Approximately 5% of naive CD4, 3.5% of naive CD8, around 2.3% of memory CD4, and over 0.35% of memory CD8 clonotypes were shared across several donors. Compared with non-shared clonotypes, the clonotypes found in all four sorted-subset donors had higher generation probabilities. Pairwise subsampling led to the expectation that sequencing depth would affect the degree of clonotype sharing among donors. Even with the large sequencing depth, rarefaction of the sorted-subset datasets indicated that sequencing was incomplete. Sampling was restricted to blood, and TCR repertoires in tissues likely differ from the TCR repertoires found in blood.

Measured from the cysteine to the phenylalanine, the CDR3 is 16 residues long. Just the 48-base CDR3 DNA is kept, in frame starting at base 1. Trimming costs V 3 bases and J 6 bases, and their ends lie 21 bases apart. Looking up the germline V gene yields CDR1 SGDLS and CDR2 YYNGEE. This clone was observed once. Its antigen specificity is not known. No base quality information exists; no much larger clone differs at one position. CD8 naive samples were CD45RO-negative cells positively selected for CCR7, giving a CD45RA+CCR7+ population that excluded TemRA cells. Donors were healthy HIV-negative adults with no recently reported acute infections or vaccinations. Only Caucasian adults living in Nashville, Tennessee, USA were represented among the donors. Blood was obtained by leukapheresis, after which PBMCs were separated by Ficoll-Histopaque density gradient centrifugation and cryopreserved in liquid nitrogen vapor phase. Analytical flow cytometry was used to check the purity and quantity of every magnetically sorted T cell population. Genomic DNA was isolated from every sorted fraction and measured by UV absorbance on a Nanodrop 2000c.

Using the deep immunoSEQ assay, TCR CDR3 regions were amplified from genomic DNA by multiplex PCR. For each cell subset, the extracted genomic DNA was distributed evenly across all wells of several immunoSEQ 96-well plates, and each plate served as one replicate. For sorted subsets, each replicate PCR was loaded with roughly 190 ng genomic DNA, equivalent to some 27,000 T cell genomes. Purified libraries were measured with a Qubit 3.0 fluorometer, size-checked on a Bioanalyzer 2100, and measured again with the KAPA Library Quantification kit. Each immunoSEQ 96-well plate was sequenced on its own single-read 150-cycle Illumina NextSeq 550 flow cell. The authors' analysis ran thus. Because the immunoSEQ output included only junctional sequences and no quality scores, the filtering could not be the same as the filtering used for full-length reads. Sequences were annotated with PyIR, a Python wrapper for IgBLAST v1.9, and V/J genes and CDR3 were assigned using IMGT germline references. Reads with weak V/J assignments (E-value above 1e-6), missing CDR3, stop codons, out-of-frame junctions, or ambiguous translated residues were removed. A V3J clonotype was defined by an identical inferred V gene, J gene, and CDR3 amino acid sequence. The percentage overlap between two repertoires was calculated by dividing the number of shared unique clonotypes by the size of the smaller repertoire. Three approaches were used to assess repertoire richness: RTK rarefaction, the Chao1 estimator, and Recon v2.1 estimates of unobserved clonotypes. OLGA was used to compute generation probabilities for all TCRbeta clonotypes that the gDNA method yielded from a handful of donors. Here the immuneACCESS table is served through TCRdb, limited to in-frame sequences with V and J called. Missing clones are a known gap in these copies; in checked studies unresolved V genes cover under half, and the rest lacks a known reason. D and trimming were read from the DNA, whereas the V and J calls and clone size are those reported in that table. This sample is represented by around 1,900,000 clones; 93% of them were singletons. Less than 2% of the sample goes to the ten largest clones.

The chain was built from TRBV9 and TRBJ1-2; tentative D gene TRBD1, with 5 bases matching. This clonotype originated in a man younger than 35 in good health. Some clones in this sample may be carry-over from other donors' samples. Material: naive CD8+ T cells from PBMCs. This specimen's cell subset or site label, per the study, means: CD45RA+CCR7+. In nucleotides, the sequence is TGTGCCAGCAGCGATCGACCCGGGACCTACTACGATGGCTACACCTTC. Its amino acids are CASSDRPGTYYDGYTF.